The T cell receptor beta chain under discussion was sequenced for a study of metastatic and nonmetastatic thyroid tumors. Across the study: A comparison of repertoires was made across blood and tumor or nodule tissue from malignant and benign thyroid patients.

Per germline, CDR1 LNHDA and CDR2 SQIVND (reference sequence). The germline V and J ends were trimmed by 5 bases and 2 bases, with 11 bases remaining between them. The CDR3 has 14 residues. There were no patients who had received any treatment before thyroid surgery. TCRdb redid the clone calls on the PCR reads using MiXCR. The table lists approximately 31,000 clones, 15% to 20% of them singletons. This clone appeared many times. The specimen was blood. The rearrangement uses TRBV19 and TRBJ2-3; D perhaps matches TRBD1 (6 bases). The clonotype was recovered from a female donor with papillary thyroid cancer or a benign thyroid nodule (not recorded which). Some clones in this sample may be carry-over from other donors' samples. The CDR3 sequence is CASSGQPNTDTQYF. As DNA, the CDR3 is TGTGCCAGTAGTGGACAGCCCAACACAGATACGCAGTATTTT. Combining the CDR3 with reference TRBV19 and TRBJ2-3 gives the whole variable domain DGGITQSPKYLFRKEGQNVTLSCEQNLNHDAMYWYRQDPGQGLRLIYYSQIVNDFQKGDIAEGYSVSREKKESFPLTVTSAQKNPTAFYLCASSGQPNTDTQYFGPGTRLTVL.